The 26 T cell receptor beta chains listed next were all sequenced from one sample in a study of blood T cell repertoires in COVID-19. The method was immunoSEQ multiplex PCR; TCRdb's version includes in-frame clones alone and lacks a portion of them. This sample has about 180,000 clones, with approximately 89% found just once. Input material: peripheral blood. The source of these receptors is a young woman with acute or convalescent COVID-19.

The rearrangement links TRBV14 to TRBJ2-7; D might be TRBD1 (5 bases). From germline, CDR1 is SGHDN and CDR2 FVKESK. V dropped 2 bases and J dropped 7 bases, with 15 bases sitting between them. The CDR3 totals 14 residues. The CDR3 sequence: CASSQSDTLGEQYF. The CDR3 DNA sequence: TGTGCCAGCAGCCAATCGGACACCCTGGGAGAGCAGTACTTC.

The rearrangement uses TRBV2 and TRBJ2-7; D call uncertain. There are 12 residues in the CDR3. V shed 3 bases and J shed 7 bases, with 10 bases lying between them. The V gene's germline CDR1 is SNHLY and CDR2 FYNNEI. CDR3 sequence reads: CASSDSPREQYF. The CDR3 DNA reads as TGTGCCAGCAGTGACTCTCCTCGGGAGCAGTACTTC.

The chain couples TRBV7-2 to TRBJ2-7; the D gene is possibly TRBD2 (6 bases). V was pared by 5 bases and J by 5 bases, with 28 bases between. This CDR3 is built from 18 residues. Germline V gives CDR1 SGHTA, CDR2 FQGNSA. CDR3 region: CASSLGNGSPRDPNEQYF. The CDR3, as DNA: TGTGCCAGCAGCCTAGGGAACGGGAGTCCCCGCGACCCCAACGAGCAGTACTTC. The entire variable domain, with the rest obtained from reference TRBV7-2 and TRBJ2-7, is as follows: GAGVSQSPSNKVTEKGKDVELRCDPISGHTALYWYRQSLGQGLEFLIYFQGNSAPDKSGLPSDRFSAERTGGSVSTLTIQRTQQEDSAVYLCASSLGNGSPRDPNEQYFGPGTRLTVT.

This sequence joins TRBV19 and TRBJ2-5; 13 nucleotides agree with TRBD2. CDR3 size: 17 residues. CDR1 is LNHDA, CDR2 SQIVND, per germline (reference sequence). Trimming removed 9 bases from V and 2 bases from J; junction bases left unmatched: 12. The CDR3 sequence: CASTSGRAEGSQETQYF. DNA for the CDR3: TGTGCCAGCACTAGCGGGAGGGCGGAGGGGTCTCAAGAGACCCAGTACTTC.

V is TRBV9 and J is TRBJ2-1; 13 bases are shared with TRBD2. J gave up 1 base and V 0 bases, and 7 bases lay outside the gene matches. The germline CDR1 and CDR2 sequences are SGDLS and YYNGEE. The length of the CDR3 is 19 residues. The CDR3, as DNA: TGTGCCAGCAGCGTAGGAGGACTAGCGGGAGTGAGGTCCTACAATGAGCAGTTCTTC. Translation gives CASSVGGLAGVRSYNEQFF.

The chain carries TRBV2 and TRBJ1-2; 10 nucleotides line up with TRBD1. This CDR3 has 20 residues. Germline CDR1 SNHLY, CDR2 FYNNEI. The V gene end was trimmed by 3 bases and the J gene end by 2 bases; junction bases not matched to a gene: 18. CDR3 coding DNA: TGTGCCAGCAGTGACCCGGGAGTGGGGACAGGGGTAGGATTAAACTATGGCTACACCTTC. Its protein product is CASSDPGVGTGVGLNYGYTF.

The chain is built from TRBV18 and TRBJ2-7; 7 bases agree with TRBD2. Germline V gene data show CDR1 as KGHSH and CDR2 as LQKENI. J gave up 4 bases and V 2 bases, and 2 bases lay outside the gene matches. The CDR3 runs 13 residues. DNA of the CDR3: TGTGCCAGCTCACCAGCGGGAGAGTACGAGCAGTACTTC. This translates into CASSPAGEYEQYF.

This chain connects TRBV30 to TRBJ2-1; 7 bases are shared with TRBD2. The CDR3 contains 11 residues. Germline trimming cut 5 bases from V and 8 bases from J; bases unmatched to any gene: 3. Germline V lookup: CDR1 GTSNPN, CDR2 SVGIG (reference sequence). CDR3: CAWLAVDEQFF. As DNA, the CDR3 is TGTGCCTGGCTAGCGGTCGATGAGCAGTTCTTC.

The chain couples TRBV19 to TRBJ2-1; 8 bases are shared with TRBD2. Germline V gene sequence: CDR1 LNHDA, CDR2 SQIVND (reference sequence). The V gene end was trimmed by 9 bases and the J gene end by 0 bases; junction bases not matched to a gene: 22. The CDR3 spans 20 residues. The CDR3 DNA follows: TGTGCCAGCGAACCACAGACCTGGACTAGCTTGGGCAGCTCCTACAATGAGCAGTTCTTC. Translation: CASEPQTWTSLGSSYNEQFF.

The chain is built from TRBV14 and TRBJ1-6; D unclear. This CDR3 is 13 amino acids long. Looked up from germline, CDR1 is SGHDN and CDR2 is FVKESK. The V end was cut by 0 bases, the J end by 14 bases, with 11 bases between. CDR3 protein: CASSQDEGKALHF. CDR3 sequence (DNA): TGTGCCAGCAGCCAAGACGAGGGCAAGGCCCTCCACTTT.

This chain joins TRBV5-4 and TRBJ1-6, with TRBD1 identical over 9 bases. Germline V gene lookup returns CDR1 SGHNT and CDR2 YYREEE (reference sequence). Trimming cost V 4 bases and J 9 bases; bases outside gene matches: 2. The CDR3 runs to 13 residues. The CDR3 coding sequence is TGTGCCAGCAGCGAACAGGGGGCTTCACCCCTCCACTTT. Translated: CASSEQGASPLHF.

This clone was counted between two and nine times. This rearrangement joins TRBV18 to TRBJ2-2; 8 bases are shared with TRBD1. The germline CDR1 and CDR2 sequences are KGHSH and LQKENI. The CDR3 loop spans 14 amino acids. V was pared by 3 bases and J by 7 bases, with 4 bases of the junction left unmatched. The CDR3 DNA is TGTGCCAGCTCACCGGGACAGGCCATCGGGGAGCTGTTTTTT. It yields the protein CASSPGQAIGELFF.

The chain couples TRBV20-1 to TRBJ2-3, with D unclear. Between the trimmed V and J ends, which lost 4 bases and 5 bases, there was a span of 4 bases. This CDR3 is 10 amino acids long. Germline V gives CDR1 DFQATT, CDR2 SNEGSKA (reference sequence). CDR3 bases: TGCAGTGCTATCCGAGATACGCAGTATTTT. Protein product: CSAIRDTQYF.

This chain connects TRBV4-1 to TRBJ2-2; TRBD1 is a possible D gene (5 bases). CDR3 length: 16 residues. V lost 2 bases and J 8 bases, leaving 18 bases between the germline ends. CDR1 and CDR2 (germline): MGHRA, YSYEKL. CDR3 nucleotides: TGCGCCAGCAGCCAATATAGGGGCGCTAGTAAAGGGGAGCTGTTTTTT. This sequence encodes CASSQYRGASKGELFF.

The chain is built from TRBV15 and TRBJ2-2; D uncertain. The CDR3 is 12 residues long. The germline V gene encodes CDR1 LNHNV and CDR2 YYDKDF (reference sequence). V lost 8 bases, J lost 0 bases, and 4 bases lay in between. CDR3 loop: CATRTNTGELFF. In DNA, the CDR3 is TGTGCCACCCGTACGAACACCGGGGAGCTGTTTTTT. Full variable domain (outside the CDR3, taken from reference TRBV15 and TRBJ2-2): DAMVIQNPRYQVTQFGKPVTLSCSQTLNHNVMYWYQQKSSQAPKLLFHYYDKDFNNEADTPDNFQSRRPNTSFCFLDIRSPGLGDTAMYLCATRTNTGELFFGEGSRLTVL.

This chain joins TRBV18 and TRBJ1-5; 7 bases align to TRBD1. The CDR3 covers 15 residues. Germline CDR1 and CDR2: KGHSH and LQKENI. Unmatched junction bases numbered 3, after V lost 1 base and J lost 3 bases. The CDR3 DNA reads TGTGCCAGCTCACCACAGACAGGGCCCAATCAGCCCCAGCATTTT. Its protein is CASSPQTGPNQPQHF.

This clone occurred once. J is TRBJ2-3 and V is TRBV30; 7 bases map to TRBD1. Germline V gives CDR1 GTSNPN, CDR2 SVGIG (reference sequence). The CDR3 loop spans 12 amino acids. Germline trimming cut 3 bases from V and 11 bases from J; bases unmatched to any gene: 8. The CDR3 loop is CAWSDRAREQYF. The CDR3 DNA is TGTGCCTGGAGCGACAGGGCCAGGGAGCAGTATTTT.

The gene calls are TRBV10-2 and TRBJ2-5, with D possibly TRBD2 on 5 matching bases. There are 12 residues in the CDR3. Between the trimmed V and J ends, which lost 6 bases and 4 bases, there was a span of 9 bases. Germline V CDR1 and CDR2: WSHSY, SAAADI. This chain's CDR3 is CASRDGIETQYF. In nucleotides, the CDR3 is TGCGCCAGCAGGGACGGGATAGAGACCCAGTACTTC.

The CDR3 coding sequence is TGTGCCAGCAGTTTAGAACAGGGTTGGTCCCAGCATTTT. This sequence encodes CASSLEQGWSQHF. The chain carries TRBV12-3 or TRBV12-4 and TRBJ1-5; a possible D gene is TRBD1 (6 bases). The CDR3 totals 13 residues. Trimming cost V 1 base and J 11 bases, with 12 bases left between them.

V gene TRBV19 combines with J gene TRBJ2-7, with D maybe TRBD1 (5 bases). Germline assignment: CDR1 LNHDA and CDR2 SQIVND (reference sequence). The CDR3 has 12 residues. Trimming pared 10 bases from V and 0 bases from J, leaving 10 bases between. CDR3 sequence: CATLDSSYEQYF. The DNA of the CDR3 is TGTGCCACCCTAGACAGCTCCTACGAGCAGTACTTC. Drawing the rest from reference TRBV19 and TRBJ2-7, the complete variable domain is DGGITQSPKYLFRKEGQNVTLSCEQNLNHDAMYWYRQDPGQGLRLIYYSQIVNDFQKGDIAEGYSVSREKKESFPLTVTSAQKNPTAFYLCATLDSSYEQYFGPGTRLTVT.

The chain carries TRBV4-2 and TRBJ2-7, with D perhaps matching TRBD2 (6 bases). Looked up from germline, CDR1 is LGHNA and CDR2 is YNFKEQ. This CDR3 spans 13 amino acids. Trimming pared 5 bases from V and 1 base from J, leaving 9 bases between. CDR3 amino acids: CASSDSGSYEQYF. For the CDR3, the DNA is TGTGCCAGCAGCGACAGCGGGTCCTACGAGCAGTACTTC.

V usage is TRBV29-1 and J usage is TRBJ1-2, with D hard to call. Per the germline V gene, CDR1 is SQVTM and CDR2 is ANQGSEA. V was clipped by 0 bases and J by 4 bases, with 6 bases between them. This CDR3 comprises 12 residues. CDR3 nucleotide sequence: TGCAGCGTTGAAGAGGGCCCCTATGGCTACACCTTC. Amino acid sequence: CSVEEGPYGYTF.

In its sample, this clone was seen once. The chain couples TRBV28 to TRBJ2-7, with TRBD1 as a possible D gene (6 bases). Germline V lookup: CDR1 MDHEN, CDR2 SYDVKM. This CDR3 contains 14 residues. V was cut by 6 bases and J by 7 bases, with 19 bases left in between. The CDR3 DNA is TGTGCCAGCAGCAGTAGAAACAGGGTCGGTGAGCAGTACTTC. Residues: CASSSRNRVGEQYF.

In its sample, this clone was seen once. The chain links TRBV29-1 to TRBJ2-2; D remains ambiguous. Trimming stripped 6 bases from V and 6 bases from J, with 5 bases between. The V gene's germline CDR1 is SQVTM and CDR2 ANQGSEA. CDR3 length: 10 amino acids. The CDR3 coding sequence is TGCAGCGTACTGTCCGGGGAGCTGTTTTTT. It encodes CSVLSGELFF.

The chain links TRBV7-8 to TRBJ1-1; D is unclear. The CDR3 totals 16 residues. The germline gives CDR1 SGHVS, CDR2 FQNEAQ. V gave up 7 bases and J gave up 1 base, with 19 bases separating them. In DNA, the CDR3 is TGTGCCAGCACAGTCCGGGCGGGCGGTTGGAACACTGAAGCTTTCTTT. Protein sequence: CASTVRAGGWNTEAFF.

The J gene is TRBJ2-1, the V gene TRBV11-2; TRBD2 agrees at 10 bases. V shed 0 bases and J 8 bases; nucleotides not matched to a gene: 4. The CDR3 loop spans 15 amino acids. Germline-derived CDR1 and CDR2 are SGHAT and FQNNGV. CDR3 sequence (DNA): TGTGCCAGCAGCTTAGACCGGACTAGCGGCCATGAGCAGTTCTTC. Residues: CASSLDRTSGHEQFF.